This T cell receptor (beta chain) is from a study of cytomegalovirus exposure and HLA in healthy donors. Across the study: Early released data had about 80 million unique TCRs, all coming from HLA-typed donors.

As for this clone: Its antigen remains unknown.

Deletions cut 5 bases from V and 0 bases from J, with 12 bases between. The CDR3 has 15 residues. CDR1 and CDR2 from the germline V gene are SGHNT and YENEEA. Overall study findings and caveats: Cytomegalovirus association was listed for roughly 160 TCR beta chains.

It was with 60 Vbeta and 13 Jbeta primers that the PCR ran. The protocol was immunoSEQ multiplex PCR, while the TCRdb copy is restricted to in-frame clones and leaves out a portion. The sample holds about 79,000 clones, roughly 72% seen once. The source material was PBMCs. This sequence originates from a man aged 40-50 years in good health and CMV-seropositive. The V and J genes are TRBV11-3 and TRBJ2-3; a possible D gene is TRBD2 (5 bases). CDR3 sequence (DNA): TGTGCCAGCAGCAACCCGGGATCCAGCACAGATACGCAGTATTTT. It encodes CASSNPGSSTDTQYF.